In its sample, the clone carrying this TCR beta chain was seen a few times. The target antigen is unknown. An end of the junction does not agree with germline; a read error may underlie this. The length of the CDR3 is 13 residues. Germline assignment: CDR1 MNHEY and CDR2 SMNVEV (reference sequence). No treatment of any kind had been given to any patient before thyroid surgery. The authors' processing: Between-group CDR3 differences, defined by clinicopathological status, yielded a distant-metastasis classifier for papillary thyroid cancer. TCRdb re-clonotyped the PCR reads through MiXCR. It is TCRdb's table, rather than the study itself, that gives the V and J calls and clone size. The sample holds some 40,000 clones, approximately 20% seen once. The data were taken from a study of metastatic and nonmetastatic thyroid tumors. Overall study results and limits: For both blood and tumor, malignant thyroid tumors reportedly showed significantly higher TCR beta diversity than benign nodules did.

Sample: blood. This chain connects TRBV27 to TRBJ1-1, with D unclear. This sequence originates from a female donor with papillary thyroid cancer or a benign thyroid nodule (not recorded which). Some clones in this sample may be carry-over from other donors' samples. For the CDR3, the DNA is TGTGCCAGCAGTTTACTTTTCATCACTGAAGCTTTATTT. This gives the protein CASSLLFITEALF.